One and the same sample provided the 27 T cell receptor beta chains below, sequenced in a study of OX40 agonist ivuxolimab in advanced cancers. Method: immunoSEQ multiplex PCR; TCRdb's copy keeps in-frame clones and lacks some. Here the sample spans more than 80,000 clones, about 92% being singletons. The specimen was CD4+ or CD8+ T cells sorted from blood, collected in a trial of the OX40 agonist ivuxolimab. The receptor source for this set is an adult with an advanced solid tumor such as melanoma, head and neck, liver or kidney cancer.

The chain carries TRBV28 and TRBJ2-1, with TRBD2 identical over 7 bases. After removal of 6 bases from V and 0 bases from J, the junction contained 2 bases not matched to a gene. The germline V gene encodes CDR1 MDHEN and CDR2 SYDVKM. This CDR3 spans 14 amino acids. Here the CDR3 reads CASRSGGSYNEQFF. The DNA of the CDR3 is TGTGCCAGCAGGTCGGGGGGCTCCTACAATGAGCAGTTCTTC.

The rearrangement uses TRBV28 and TRBJ1-5; 7 nucleotides align to TRBD1. The CDR3 extends over 18 amino acids. Germline CDR1 reads MDHEN; CDR2 reads SYDVKM. V lost 7 bases to trimming and J lost 0 bases; unmatched junction nucleotides: 15. CDR3 in amino acids: CASNSFTGTENSNQPQHF. The CDR3 region has the DNA TGTGCCAGCAATTCTTTCACCGGGACAGAGAATAGCAATCAGCCCCAGCATTTT. The variable domain in full, completed from reference TRBV28 and TRBJ1-5, reads DVKVTQSSRYLVKRTGEKVFLECVQDMDHENMFWYRQDPGLGLRLIYFSYDVKMKEKGDIPEGYSVSREKKERFSLILESASTNQTSMYLCASNSFTGTENSNQPQHFGDGTRLSIL.

The gene calls are TRBV4-2 and TRBJ1-1; a possible D gene is TRBD1 (6 bases). Germline CDR1 LGHNA, CDR2 YNFKEQ. Trimming shortened V by 4 bases and J by 3 bases, and 12 bases separated the two germline ends. This CDR3 comprises 14 residues. CDR3 nucleotides: TGTGCCAGCAGCCGAGGGGGGACCGACACTGAAGCTTTCTTT. It is translated as CASSRGGTDTEAFF.

The chain employs TRBV6-6 and TRBJ2-1, with a tentative D call TRBD1 (6 bases). Germline V lookup: CDR1 MNHNY, CDR2 SVGAGI (reference sequence). The ends were cut back, 7 bases at V and 8 bases at J, with 21 bases in the middle. The CDR3 loop spans 15 amino acids. The CDR3 here is CASKGVSWDGDEQFF. The CDR3 DNA follows: TGTGCCAGCAAGGGGGTGAGTTGGGATGGCGATGAGCAGTTCTTC.

This chain uses TRBV29-1 with TRBJ2-1; no clear D. This CDR3 is built from 10 residues. V was pared by 4 bases and J by 7 bases, with 5 bases between. Germline V gene data show CDR1 as SQVTM and CDR2 as ANQGSEA. CDR3 sequence reads: CSVVRNEQFF. The DNA of the CDR3 is TGCAGCGTTGTGAGGAATGAGCAGTTCTTC.

As for this clone: Germline and junction disagree at one end, which may indicate a read error. The rearrangement links TRBV11-2 to TRBJ2-1; D call uncertain. Germline lookup yields CDR1 SGHAT and CDR2 FQNNGV. The CDR3 is 11 amino acids. The CDR3 DNA is TGTGCCAGCAGCTCCCACAATGAGCAGTTCTTC. This translates into CASSSHNEQFF.

The V and J genes are TRBV4-3 and TRBJ1-1; 7 bases map to TRBD1. Germline V gene lookup returns CDR1 LGHNA and CDR2 YSLEER. The CDR3 contains 14 residues. J lost 5 bases, V lost 3 bases, and 6 bases had no gene match. CDR3: CASSHADRRTEAFF. In DNA form, the CDR3 reads TGCGCCAGCAGCCATGCGGACAGGAGGACTGAAGCTTTCTTT.

The V gene is TRBV29-1, the J gene TRBJ1-4; D gene uncertain. V lost 4 bases to trimming and J lost 5 bases, with 8 bases between them. The germline gives CDR1 SQVTM, CDR2 ANQGSEA. There are 12 residues in the CDR3. The CDR3: CSVAQINEKLFF. The CDR3 DNA sequence: TGCAGCGTTGCACAGATAAATGAAAAACTGTTTTTT.

The rearrangement links TRBV19 to TRBJ2-5; 8 bases map to TRBD2. Germline V lookup: CDR1 LNHDA, CDR2 SQIVND (reference sequence). This CDR3 is built from 15 residues. The V segment lost 7 bases and the J segment 1 base; nucleotides outside the gene matches: 8. CDR3 nucleotide sequence: TGTGCCAGTACAAAGGGCGGGGGGCCCCAAGAGACCCAGTACTTC. This gives the protein CASTKGGGPQETQYF.

V gene TRBV30 combines with J gene TRBJ1-5, with D perhaps TRBD1 (6 bases). CDR1 is GTSNPN and CDR2 is SVGIG in the germline V gene (reference sequence). The V gene lost 0 bases and the J gene lost 3 bases, with 18 bases spanning the gap. This CDR3 region has 17 residues. CDR3 sequence reads: CAWSVAGGSFANQPQHF. The DNA for the CDR3 is TGTGCCTGGAGTGTAGCCGGGGGCAGCTTCGCCAATCAGCCCCAGCATTTT.

The chain is built from TRBV6-5 and TRBJ2-7, with D unresolved. The CDR3 is 11 amino acids. Germline CDR1 is MNHEY and CDR2 is SVGAGI. The V end was cut by 8 bases, the J end by 0 bases, with 5 bases between. The CDR3: CASGSSYEQYV. DNA for the CDR3: TGTGCCAGCGGGTCCTCCTACGAGCAGTACGTC.

The chain recombines TRBV28 with TRBJ1-1; D is perhaps TRBD1 (5 bases). Per the germline V gene, CDR1 is MDHEN and CDR2 is SYDVKM. V was trimmed by 3 bases and J by 11 bases, leaving 16 bases between them. This CDR3 comprises 13 residues. Written as DNA, the CDR3 is TGTGCCAGCAGTTTGGGGCCTAGGGAATGGGCTTTCTTT. The encoded protein is CASSLGPREWAFF.

V gene TRBV4-2 combines with J gene TRBJ1-2, with D unresolved. Germline CDR1 is LGHNA and CDR2 is YNFKEQ. This CDR3 has 16 residues. V gave up 0 bases and J gave up 4 bases, with 15 bases separating them. The CDR3 DNA reads TGTGCCAGCAGCCAAGAGGCTCCTGACTGGATCTATGGCTACACCTTC. This encodes CASSQEAPDWIYGYTF.

The rearrangement links TRBV7-2 to TRBJ2-3; D is uncertain. V dropped 0 bases and J dropped 3 bases, with 4 bases sitting between them. The length of the CDR3 is 13 residues. CDR1 and CDR2 from the germline V gene are SGHTA and FQGNSA. The CDR3 DNA reads as TGTGCCAGCAGCTTAGCGCGGACAGATACGCAGTATTTT. It is translated as CASSLARTDTQYF.

As DNA, the CDR3 is TGTGCCAGCGGTACAGGCTCTGGAAACACCATATATTTT. This gives the protein CASGTGSGNTIYF. The chain joins TRBV9 to TRBJ1-3, with a possible D match to TRBD1 (5 bases). With 7 bases removed from V and 0 bases from J, the gap between germline ends came to 8 bases. CDR3 length: 13 amino acids. From germline, CDR1 is SGDLS and CDR2 YYNGEE.

The genes are TRBV18 and TRBJ1-1; D remains unclear. Germline V gene sequence: CDR1 KGHSH, CDR2 LQKENI. The germline V and J ends were trimmed by 2 bases and 0 bases, with 16 bases remaining between them. The CDR3 contains 17 residues. Here the CDR3 DNA reads TGTGCCAGCTCACCATCATACAGTAGCCTCATGAACACTGAAGCTTTCTTT. Protein: CASSPSYSSLMNTEAFF.

The rearrangement uses TRBV6-6 and TRBJ2-7; 7 nucleotides align to TRBD1. Germline V gives CDR1 MNHNY, CDR2 SVGAGI (reference sequence). After removal of 6 bases from V and 2 bases from J, the junction contained 4 bases not matched to a gene. CDR3 size: 13 residues. CDR3 in DNA: TGTGCCAGCAGAACGACAGGGACCTACGAGCAGTACTTC. Translation gives CASRTTGTYEQYF.

The J gene is TRBJ1-2, the V gene TRBV6-6, with TRBD1 matching 10 bases. V lost 2 bases, J lost 8 bases, and 11 bases stayed unmatched. Germline V gives CDR1 MNHNY, CDR2 SVGAGI (reference sequence). The CDR3 runs to 16 residues. The CDR3 sequence: CASSYQTGGTLWGYTF. The DNA of the CDR3 is TGTGCCAGCAGTTACCAGACAGGGGGCACGCTTTGGGGCTACACCTTC.

V is TRBV9 and J is TRBJ1-2, with D possibly matching TRBD1 (5 bases). V lost 0 bases and J 6 bases, leaving 21 bases between the germline ends. CDR3 length: 17 amino acids. Germline lookup yields CDR1 SGDLS and CDR2 YYNGEE. The CDR3 loop is CASSVEPGTAPGHGYTF. In nucleotides, the CDR3 is TGTGCCAGCAGCGTAGAACCAGGTACTGCTCCGGGACATGGCTACACCTTC. Full variable domain (rest looked up from reference TRBV9 and TRBJ1-2): DSGVTQTPKHLITATGQRVTLRCSPRSGDLSVYWYQQSLDQGLQFLIQYYNGEERAKGNILERFSAQQFPDLHSELNLSSLELGDSALYFCASSVEPGTAPGHGYTFGSGTRLTVV.

V usage is TRBV5-1 and J usage is TRBJ2-1; D may be TRBD2 (5 bases). With 2 bases removed from V and 8 bases from J, the gap between germline ends came to 11 bases. The CDR3 has 13 residues. CDR1 SGHRS and CDR2 YFSETQ come from the germline V gene. The CDR3 sequence is CASSFPGWDEQFF. The CDR3, as DNA: TGCGCCAGCAGCTTCCCGGGATGGGATGAGCAGTTCTTC. Based on the CDR3 plus reference TRBV5-1 and TRBJ2-1, the full variable domain is KAGVTQTPRYLIKTRGQQVTLSCSPISGHRSVSWYQQTPGQGLQFLFEYFSETQRNKGNFPGRFSGRQFSNSRSEMNVSTLELGDSALYLCASSFPGWDEQFFGPGTRLTVL.

The V call is TRBV6-6, the J call TRBJ2-3, with D hard to call. This CDR3 contains 13 residues. V was shortened by 6 bases and J by 2 bases, with 9 bases between the two germline ends. Germline values: CDR1 MNHNY, CDR2 SVGAGI (reference sequence). The CDR3, as DNA: TGTGCCAGCAGGGTGGCGGCCACAGATACGCAGTATTTT. Translation: CASRVAATDTQYF.

The rearrangement links TRBV5-1 to TRBJ1-1, with a weak D call TRBD1 (5 bases). The CDR3 runs 16 residues. Germline V CDR1 and CDR2: SGHRS, YFSETQ. V shed 4 bases and J shed 2 bases, with 18 bases lying between them. Written as DNA, the CDR3 is TGCGCCAGCAGCCCTCCGGGACCGACTATCAACACTGAAGCTTTCTTT. This translates into CASSPPGPTINTEAFF.

The chain couples TRBV30 to TRBJ1-1; D is perhaps TRBD1 (5 bases). CDR1 is GTSNPN and CDR2 is SVGIG in the germline V gene (reference sequence). The CDR3 totals 13 residues. Trimming left V 5 bases short and J 0 bases short, with 10 bases between. The CDR3 coding sequence is TGTGCCTGGCGGGGACGGCTGAACACTGAAGCTTTCTTT. It encodes CAWRGRLNTEAFF.

J is TRBJ2-3 and V is TRBV7-2; D gene ambiguous. The CDR3 spans 12 residues. CDR1 and CDR2 (germline): SGHTA, FQGNSA. Trimming pared 5 bases from V and 2 bases from J, leaving 5 bases between. CDR3 coding DNA: TGTGCCAGCAGCCTGTCCACAGATACGCAGTATTTT. Amino acids: CASSLSTDTQYF.

The V and J genes are TRBV11-2 and TRBJ2-1; no firm D call. Trimming took off 3 bases at V and 0 bases at J, with 6 bases between the two ends. Looked up from germline, CDR1 is SGHAT and CDR2 is FQNNGV. CDR3 length equals 14 residues. The CDR3 is CASSLDRSYNEQFF. In DNA, the CDR3 is TGTGCCAGCAGCTTGGACCGCTCCTACAATGAGCAGTTCTTC.

The chain links TRBV19 to TRBJ1-6; no clear D gene. The germline V gene encodes CDR1 LNHDA and CDR2 SQIVND (reference sequence). The CDR3 loop spans 14 amino acids. With 2 bases removed from V and 10 bases from J, the gap between germline ends came to 12 bases. In nucleotides, the CDR3 is TGTGCCAGTAGTATAACCAGGTTGGCATCACCCCTCCACTTT. Translation gives CASSITRLASPLHF.

The V call is TRBV27, the J call TRBJ2-1, with 7 positions matching TRBD2. The CDR3 has 11 amino acids. Germline V gives CDR1 MNHEY, CDR2 SMNVEV (reference sequence). Trimming cost V 7 bases and J 9 bases; bases outside gene matches: 3. The CDR3: CASTRGVEQFF. CDR3 sequence (DNA): TGTGCCAGCACCCGGGGGGTTGAGCAGTTCTTC.